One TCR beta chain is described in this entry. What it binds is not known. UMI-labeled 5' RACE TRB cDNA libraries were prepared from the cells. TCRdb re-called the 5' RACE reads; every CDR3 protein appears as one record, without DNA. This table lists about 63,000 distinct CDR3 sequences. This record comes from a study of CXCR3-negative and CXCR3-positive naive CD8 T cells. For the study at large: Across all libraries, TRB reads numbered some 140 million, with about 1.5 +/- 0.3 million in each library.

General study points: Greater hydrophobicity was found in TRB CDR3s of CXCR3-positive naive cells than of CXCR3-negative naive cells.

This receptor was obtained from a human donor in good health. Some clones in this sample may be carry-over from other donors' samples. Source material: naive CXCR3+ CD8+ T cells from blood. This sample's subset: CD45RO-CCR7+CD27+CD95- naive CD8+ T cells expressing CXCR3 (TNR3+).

The CDR3 sequence: CASSRTGTGELFF. The V gene is TRBV5-1, the J gene TRBJ2-2; TCRdb names TRBD1, which stays unverified in the absence of DNA. CDR3 size: 13 residues. Germline V CDR1 and CDR2: SGHRS, YFSETQ.